One and the same sample provided the 25 T cell receptor beta chains below, sequenced in a study of radiotherapy plus CTLA-4 blockade in lung cancer. The method was immunoSEQ multiplex PCR; TCRdb's version includes in-frame clones alone and lacks a portion of them. The sample carries roughly 50,000 clones, just under 85% recorded once. This material consisted of peripheral blood, taken from a patient treated with radiotherapy plus ipilimumab. The receptors were gathered from a human donor with non-small cell lung cancer whose response to radiotherapy plus ipilimumab could not be evaluated.

J is TRBJ1-2 and V is TRBV28, with a weak D call TRBD1 (5 bases). This CDR3 is built from 15 residues. V dropped 7 bases and J dropped 4 bases, with 19 bases sitting between them. CDR1 and CDR2 (germline): MDHEN, SYDVKM. This chain's CDR3 is CASTAIQGDLYGYTF. Written as DNA, the CDR3 is TGTGCCAGCACCGCCATCCAGGGCGACCTCTATGGCTACACCTTC.

The chain recombines TRBV19 with TRBJ1-5; a weak D match, TRBD1 (6 bases). In germline, CDR1 is LNHDA, CDR2 SQIVND (reference sequence). V was shortened by 0 bases and J by 5 bases, with 20 bases between the two germline ends. The CDR3 runs to 18 residues. The CDR3 sequence: CASSIDEGDWGFDQPQHF. The CDR3 region has the DNA TGTGCCAGTAGTATAGATGAGGGGGATTGGGGATTCGATCAGCCCCAGCATTTT. The complete variable domain, with remaining parts taken from reference TRBV19 and TRBJ1-5, reads DGGITQSPKYLFRKEGQNVTLSCEQNLNHDAMYWYRQDPGQGLRLIYYSQIVNDFQKGDIAEGYSVSREKKESFPLTVTSAQKNPTAFYLCASSIDEGDWGFDQPQHFGDGTRLSIL.

This chain uses TRBV18 with TRBJ1-1; no clear D gene. The CDR3 sequence is 12 residues long. Germline V gene lookup returns CDR1 KGHSH and CDR2 LQKENI. Trimming cost V 2 bases and J 4 bases, with 5 bases left between them. The chain's CDR3 is CASSPWLTEAFF. The CDR3 DNA follows: TGTGCCAGCTCACCATGGCTCACTGAAGCTTTCTTT.

This clone was observed once. The V call is TRBV27, the J call TRBJ2-4; 9 nucleotides agree with TRBD1. The CDR3 consists of 16 residues. Germline V CDR1 and CDR2: MNHEY, SMNVEV (reference sequence). V shed 4 bases and J 1 base; nucleotides not matched to a gene: 5. DNA for the CDR3: TGTGCCAGCAGTTCATTACAGGGGGCGGCCAAAAACATTCAGTACTTC. Its protein product is CASSSLQGAAKNIQYF.

CDR3 sequence reads: CSTTDRVGTSTDTQYF. The CDR3, as DNA: TGCAGCACAACGGACAGGGTGGGAACTAGCACAGATACGCAGTATTTT. V usage is TRBV29-1 and J usage is TRBJ2-3, with 8 bases identical to TRBD1. This CDR3 region has 16 residues. V was clipped by 8 bases and J by 0 bases; unmatched bases: 13. Germline-derived CDR1 and CDR2 are SQVTM and ANQGSEA.

The J gene is TRBJ1-1, the V gene TRBV5-4, with a weak D call TRBD1 (6 bases). This CDR3 has 17 amino acids. The ends were cut back, 6 bases at V and 1 base at J, with 22 bases in the middle. Germline assignment: CDR1 SGHNT and CDR2 YYREEE (reference sequence). In DNA, the CDR3 is TGTGCCAGCATCCCCCAGGGGCCGGGTTTGGGGAACACTGAAGCTTTCTTT. Protein: CASIPQGPGLGNTEAFF.

The J gene is TRBJ2-5, the V gene TRBV7-9; TRBD1 agrees at 8 bases. Germline CDR1 is SEHNR and CDR2 is FQNEAQ (reference sequence). Unmatched junction bases numbered 5, after V lost 5 bases and J lost 0 bases. There are 15 residues in the CDR3. The CDR3 nucleotides read TGTGCCAGCAGCACCGGACAGGGACACCAAGAGACCCAGTACTTC. It codes for CASSTGQGHQETQYF.

V and J are TRBV28 and TRBJ1-2; no definite D call. Trimming stripped 5 bases from V and 4 bases from J, with 11 bases between. This CDR3 has 13 residues. Germline CDR1 is MDHEN and CDR2 is SYDVKM. CDR3 DNA sequence: TGTGCCAGCAGTCCCTTCCCGTCCTATGGCTACACCTTC. This sequence encodes CASSPFPSYGYTF.

The V and J genes are TRBV7-2 and TRBJ1-2, with 11 bases that match TRBD1. This CDR3 region has 15 residues. J lost 4 bases, V lost 2 bases, and 3 bases had no gene match. Germline V gives CDR1 SGHTA, CDR2 FQGNSA. CDR3 residues: CASSLQGTGGYGYTF. The CDR3 region has the DNA TGTGCCAGCAGCTTACAAGGGACAGGGGGCTATGGCTACACCTTC.

The chain uses TRBV10-3 and TRBJ2-5; perhaps TRBD2 as D (5 bases). Per the germline V gene, CDR1 is ENHRY and CDR2 is SYGVKD. Trimming removed 8 bases at V and 0 bases at J, with 7 bases between. There are 12 residues in the CDR3. CDR3 region: CAIGGNQETQYF. CDR3 in DNA: TGTGCCATCGGAGGCAACCAAGAGACCCAGTACTTC.

This clone was counted only a few times. The V gene is TRBV4-1, the J gene TRBJ1-5, with TRBD1 matching 11 bases. The CDR3 is 14 residues long. CDR1 is MGHRA, CDR2 YSYEKL, per germline. V trimming: 3 bases; J trimming: 5 bases; junction bases outside the gene matches: 0. The CDR3 region has the DNA TGCGCCAGCAGCCAGGGACAGGGGGATCAGCCCCAGCATTTT. Translated: CASSQGQGDQPQHF.

The chain combines TRBV7-2 with TRBJ1-1; TRBD1 agrees at 7 bases. The ends lost 5 bases at V and 7 bases at J; junction bases unmatched: 19. The CDR3 contains 17 residues. Germline V gene lookup returns CDR1 SGHTA and CDR2 FQGNSA. The CDR3 is CASSRTLSTGKIGEAFF. The CDR3 region has the DNA TGTGCCAGCAGCCGGACTCTGTCGACAGGGAAGATAGGTGAAGCTTTCTTT.

This clone is a singleton in its sample. V usage is TRBV7-3 and J usage is TRBJ2-1, with TRBD2 matching over 7 bases. The V and J ends lost 5 bases and 5 bases, in that order; junction bases with no gene match: 12. Germline-derived CDR1 and CDR2 are SGHTA and FQGTGA. This CDR3 comprises 16 residues. The CDR3 loop reads CASSPTPGLSNNEQFF. DNA for the CDR3: TGTGCCAGCAGCCCAACCCCGGGACTATCCAACAATGAGCAGTTCTTC.

A note on this clone: At one end the junction does not follow the germline gene, possibly because of a read error. The genes are TRBV6-5 and TRBJ1-2, with D perhaps matching TRBD1 (5 bases). The CDR3 is made up of 13 amino acids. Germline loops: CDR1 MNHEY, CDR2 SVGAGI. Written as DNA, the CDR3 is TGTGCCGGCAGTTACCAGGGTAACTATGGCTACACCTTC. The encoded protein is CAGSYQGNYGYTF.

This chain uses TRBV6-1 with TRBJ1-1; no clear D. V lost 8 bases and J 1 base, leaving 8 bases between the germline ends. The germline V gene encodes CDR1 MNHNS and CDR2 SASEGT. The CDR3 runs to 12 residues. The CDR3 nucleotides read TGTGCCAGCCTTTACGGGAACACTGAAGCTTTCTTT. This encodes CASLYGNTEAFF.

V is TRBV4-2 and J is TRBJ2-7, with 8 bases identical to TRBD1. This CDR3 has 14 amino acids. CDR1 is LGHNA, CDR2 YNFKEQ, per germline. Trimming cost V 3 bases and J 6 bases; bases outside gene matches: 7. CDR3 nucleotide sequence: TGTGCCAGCAGCCATAACAGGGGGTTGGTCGAGCAGTACTTC. This encodes CASSHNRGLVEQYF.

DNA of the CDR3: TGTGCCAGCAGTCCTCTCCGACAGTTGGATGAGCAGTTCTTC. Its protein product is CASSPLRQLDEQFF. The chain combines TRBV28 with TRBJ2-1; tentative D call: TRBD1 (5 bases). The CDR3 is 14 residues long. Trimming left V 5 bases short and J 8 bases short, with 16 bases between. Germline V gene lookup returns CDR1 MDHEN and CDR2 SYDVKM.

The CDR3 here is CASRPSLKSTEAFF. The CDR3 region has the DNA TGTGCCAGCAGACCAAGTCTGAAGAGCACTGAAGCTTTCTTT. The chain recombines TRBV25-1 with TRBJ1-1; D is ambiguous. V gave up 6 bases and J gave up 4 bases, with 15 bases separating them. Germline-derived CDR1 and CDR2 are MGHDK and SYGVNS. The CDR3 is made up of 14 amino acids.

The chain is built from TRBV29-1 and TRBJ1-2; 9 bases align to TRBD1. Trimming took 6 bases from V and 8 from J; bases not matched to a gene: 4. The germline V gene has CDR1 SQVTM and CDR2 ANQGSEA. This CDR3 contains 11 residues. The CDR3 is CSVRQGDGYTF. The CDR3 DNA reads as TGCAGCGTGAGACAGGGGGACGGCTACACCTTC.

The chain combines TRBV19 with TRBJ1-1; a weak D match, TRBD1 (5 bases). V lost 5 bases and J 10 bases, leaving 11 bases between the germline ends. The CDR3 length is 11 residues. The germline gives CDR1 LNHDA, CDR2 SQIVND (reference sequence). This chain's CDR3 is CASSSGLGAFF. The CDR3 DNA reads TGTGCCAGTAGTTCAGGGTTAGGAGCTTTCTTT.

The chain carries TRBV4-3 and TRBJ2-5; no clear D. Judging by the DNA end, TRBJ2-7 fits better; the J call may be wrong. The germline V gene has CDR1 LGHNA and CDR2 YSLEER. This CDR3 contains 15 residues. The CDR3 region has the DNA TGCGCCAGCAGCCAAGATTTGTCTAGTAGTCTCGAGCAGTACTTC. The encoded protein is CASSQDLSSSLEQYF.

The chain links TRBV27 to TRBJ2-2; TRBD1 aligns across 8 bases. The CDR3 is 16 amino acids. In germline, CDR1 is MNHEY, CDR2 SMNVEV (reference sequence). J lost 2 bases, V lost 4 bases, and 6 bases had no gene match. CDR3 nucleotide sequence: TGTGCCAGCAGTTCGCGACAGGGGTCAAACACCGGGGAGCTGTTTTTT. Protein product: CASSSRQGSNTGELFF.

This clone showed up just a few times. The J gene is TRBJ1-2, the V gene TRBV28; TRBD1 agrees at 12 bases. CDR3 length: 15 amino acids. The V gene end was trimmed by 3 bases and the J gene end by 8 bases; junction bases not matched to a gene: 7. Germline assignment: CDR1 MDHEN and CDR2 SYDVKM. This CDR3 is CASSFRDRGRRGYTF. CDR3 nucleotide sequence: TGTGCCAGCAGTTTTCGGGACAGGGGGCGAAGAGGCTACACCTTC.

The V gene is TRBV4-1, the J gene TRBJ2-4; the match to TRBD1 covers 12 bases. With 1 base clipped from V and 1 base from J, the junction kept 8 bases outside the gene matches. Germline V gives CDR1 MGHRA, CDR2 YSYEKL. The CDR3 totals 19 residues. The CDR3 DNA reads TGCGCCAGCAGCCAAGCGGGACAGGGGGCAGGTGCGGCCAAAAACATTCAGTACTTC. The encoded protein is CASSQAGQGAGAAKNIQYF.

The genes are TRBV28 and TRBJ2-7; 11 bases map to TRBD1. CDR3 length equals 15 residues. Germline V CDR1 and CDR2: MDHEN, SYDVKM. V was pared by 4 bases and J by 2 bases, with 4 bases of the junction left unmatched. CDR3 amino acids: CASSSPGQGAYEQYF. In DNA, the CDR3 is TGTGCCAGCAGTTCACCGGGACAGGGGGCCTACGAGCAGTACTTC. Full variable domain (missing parts from reference TRBV28 and TRBJ2-7): DVKVTQSSRYLVKRTGEKVFLECVQDMDHENMFWYRQDPGLGLRLIYFSYDVKMKEKGDIPEGYSVSREKKERFSLILESASTNQTSMYLCASSSPGQGAYEQYFGPGTRLTVT.